The clone carrying this T cell receptor (beta chain) was recorded a few times. This sample stems from a study of blood T cells in healthy people across ages. CDR3 size: 13 residues. Germline V CDR1 and CDR2: SGHRS, YFSETQ. The ends lost 6 bases at V and 5 bases at J; junction bases unmatched: 3. Each donor gave approximately 9.5 milliliters of peripheral blood. A second PCR, run for roughly 6 to 11 cycles, used a sample-barcoded 5' primer plus a J-beta primer mix. MiXCR was run by TCRdb on the 5' RACE reads, yielding one entry per CDR3 protein. The sample has 1.5 million to 2 million distinct CDR3 sequences, 28% seen once.

The receptor comes from a woman aged 25 to 39 in good health. V and J are TRBV5-1 and TRBJ2-2; TRBD2 aligns across 8 bases. The material sequenced was blood. The CDR3 DNA reads TGCGCCAGCAAAGCGGGAGAGACCGGGGAGCTGTTTTTT. Protein: CASKAGETGELFF.